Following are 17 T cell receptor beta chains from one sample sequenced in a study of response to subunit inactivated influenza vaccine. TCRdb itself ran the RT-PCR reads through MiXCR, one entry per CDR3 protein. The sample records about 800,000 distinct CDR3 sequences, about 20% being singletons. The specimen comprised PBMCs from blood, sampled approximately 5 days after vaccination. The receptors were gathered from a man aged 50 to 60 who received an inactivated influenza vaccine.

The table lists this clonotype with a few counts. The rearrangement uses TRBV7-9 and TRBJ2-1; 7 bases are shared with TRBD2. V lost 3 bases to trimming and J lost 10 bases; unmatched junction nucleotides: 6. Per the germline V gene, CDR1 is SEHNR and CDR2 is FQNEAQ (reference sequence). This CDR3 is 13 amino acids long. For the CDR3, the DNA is TGTGCCAGCAGCTTCGAACTAGCGCCAGAGCAGTTCTTC. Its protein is CASSFELAPEQFF.

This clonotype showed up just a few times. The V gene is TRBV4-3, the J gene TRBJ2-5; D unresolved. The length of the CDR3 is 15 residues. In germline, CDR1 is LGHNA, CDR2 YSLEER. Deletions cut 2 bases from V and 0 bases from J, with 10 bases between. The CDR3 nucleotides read TGCGCCAGCAGCCAAAAACCCGCTAACCAAGAGACCCAGTACTTC. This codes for CASSQKPANQETQYF.

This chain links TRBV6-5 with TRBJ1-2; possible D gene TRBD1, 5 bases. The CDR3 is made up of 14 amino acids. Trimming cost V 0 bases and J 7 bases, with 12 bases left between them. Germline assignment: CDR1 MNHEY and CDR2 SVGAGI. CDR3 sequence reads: CASSYSRDPSGYTF. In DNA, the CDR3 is TGTGCCAGCAGTTACTCGAGGGACCCGAGTGGCTACACCTTC.

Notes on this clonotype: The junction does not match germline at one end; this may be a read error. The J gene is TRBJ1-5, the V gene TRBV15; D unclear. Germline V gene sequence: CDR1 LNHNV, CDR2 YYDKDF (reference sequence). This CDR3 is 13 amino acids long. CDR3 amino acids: CTTSRVGGKPQHF. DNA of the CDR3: TGTACCACCAGCAGAGTGGGAGGGAAGCCCCAGCATTTT. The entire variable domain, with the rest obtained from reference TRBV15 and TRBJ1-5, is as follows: DAMVIQNPRYQVTQFGKPVTLSCSQTLNHNVMYWYQQKSSQAPKLLFHYYDKDFNNEADTPDNFQSRRPNTSFCFLDIRSPGLGDTAMYLCTTSRVGGKPQHFGDGTRLSIL.

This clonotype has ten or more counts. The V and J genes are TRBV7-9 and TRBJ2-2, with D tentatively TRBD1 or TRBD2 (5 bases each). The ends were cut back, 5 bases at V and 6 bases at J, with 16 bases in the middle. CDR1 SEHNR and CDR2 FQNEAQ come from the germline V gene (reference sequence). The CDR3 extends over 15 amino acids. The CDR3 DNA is TGTGCCAGCAGCCCCCGTCGACGGGGACCCGGGGAGCTGTTTTTT. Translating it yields CASSPRRRGPGELFF.

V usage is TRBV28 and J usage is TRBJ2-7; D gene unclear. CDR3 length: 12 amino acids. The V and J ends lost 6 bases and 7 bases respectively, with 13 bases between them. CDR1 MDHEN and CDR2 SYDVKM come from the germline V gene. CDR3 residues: CASSPRPDEQYF. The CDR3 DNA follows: TGTGCCAGCAGCCCCAGGCCAGATGAGCAGTACTTC.

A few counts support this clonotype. This CDR3 is CATSDLSKSTGELFF. The CDR3 coding sequence is TGTGCCACCAGTGATTTGTCTAAGTCAACCGGGGAGCTGTTTTTT. The chain has TRBV24-1 and TRBJ2-2; D is uncertain. Germline lookup yields CDR1 KGHDR and CDR2 SFDVKD. This CDR3 contains 15 residues. Trimming cost V 0 bases and J 5 bases, with 9 bases left between them.

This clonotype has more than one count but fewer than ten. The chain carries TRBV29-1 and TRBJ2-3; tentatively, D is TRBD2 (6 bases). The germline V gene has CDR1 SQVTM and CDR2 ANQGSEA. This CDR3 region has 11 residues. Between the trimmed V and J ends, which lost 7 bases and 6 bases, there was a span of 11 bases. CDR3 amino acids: CSGGIVDTQYF. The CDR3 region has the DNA TGCAGCGGCGGGATTGTGGATACGCAGTATTTT.

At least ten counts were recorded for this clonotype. The CDR3 nucleotides are TGTGCCAGCAGTCCAATAGCGTTGGGAGTAGTTTTTAATGAGCAGTTCTTC. This gives the protein CASSPIALGVVFNEQFF. The genes are TRBV27 and TRBJ2-1; D is perhaps TRBD2 (5 bases). CDR3 length: 17 amino acids. CDR1 is MNHEY and CDR2 is SMNVEV in the germline V gene (reference sequence). V shed 5 bases and J shed 7 bases, with 24 bases lying between them.

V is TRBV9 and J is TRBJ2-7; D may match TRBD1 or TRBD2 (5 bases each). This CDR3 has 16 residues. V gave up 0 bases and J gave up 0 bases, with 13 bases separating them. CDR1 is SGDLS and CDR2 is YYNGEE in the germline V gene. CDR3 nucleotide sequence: TGTGCCAGCAGCGTAGGGGCAGGGACGAGCTCCTACGAGCAGTACTTC. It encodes CASSVGAGTSSYEQYF.

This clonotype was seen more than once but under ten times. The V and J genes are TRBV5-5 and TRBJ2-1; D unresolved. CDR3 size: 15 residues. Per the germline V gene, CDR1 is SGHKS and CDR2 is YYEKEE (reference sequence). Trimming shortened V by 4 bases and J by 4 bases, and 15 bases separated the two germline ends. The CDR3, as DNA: TGTGCCAGCAGCCCCTCCATGCGCAATTACAATGAGCAGTTCTTC. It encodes CASSPSMRNYNEQFF.

The CDR3 bases are TGTGCCAGCAGCCAAGAGGCGTACAGGGACACTGAAGCTTTCTTT. Translating gives CASSQEAYRDTEAFF. The chain recombines TRBV4-2 with TRBJ1-1; TRBD1 might be the D (6 bases). Trimming shortened V by 0 bases and J by 3 bases, and 11 bases separated the two germline ends. Germline CDR1 LGHNA, CDR2 YNFKEQ. The CDR3 consists of 15 residues.

CDR3 residues: CASTRDRPYEQYF. The DNA of the CDR3 is TGTGCCAGCACTCGGGACAGACCCTACGAGCAGTACTTC. V and J are TRBV21-1 and TRBJ2-7; the table's D call, TRBD1, was not checked against the DNA. TRBV21-1 is tagged as a pseudogene. The CDR3 is made up of 13 amino acids.

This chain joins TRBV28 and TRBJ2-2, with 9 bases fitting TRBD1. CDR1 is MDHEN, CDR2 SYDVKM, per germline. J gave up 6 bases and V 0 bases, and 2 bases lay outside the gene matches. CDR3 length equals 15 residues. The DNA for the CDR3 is TGTGCCAGCAGTTTATGGACAGGGGGAGCCGGGGAGCTGTTTTTT. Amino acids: CASSLWTGGAGELFF. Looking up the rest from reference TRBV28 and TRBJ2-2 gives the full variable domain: DVKVTQSSRYLVKRTGEKVFLECVQDMDHENMFWYRQDPGLGLRLIYFSYDVKMKEKGDIPEGYSVSREKKERFSLILESASTNQTSMYLCASSLWTGGAGELFFGEGSRLTVL.

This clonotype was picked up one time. Written as DNA, the CDR3 is TGTGCCAGCAGCTTAAAGGTCGATACGCAGTATTTT. Translation: CASSLKVDTQYF. The V gene is TRBV13, the J gene TRBJ2-3; unclear D gene. The V gene lost 2 bases and the J gene lost 6 bases, with 6 bases spanning the gap. CDR1 is PRHDT, CDR2 FYEKMQ, per germline (reference sequence). The CDR3 consists of 12 residues.

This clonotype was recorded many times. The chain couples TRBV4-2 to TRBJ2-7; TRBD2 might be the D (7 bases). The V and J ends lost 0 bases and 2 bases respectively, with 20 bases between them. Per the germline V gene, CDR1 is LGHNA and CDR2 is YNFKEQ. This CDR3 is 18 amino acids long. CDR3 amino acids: CASSQEGLSRGAPYEQYF. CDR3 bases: TGTGCCAGCAGCCAAGAGGGTCTTAGCCGGGGGGCCCCCTACGAGCAGTACTTC.

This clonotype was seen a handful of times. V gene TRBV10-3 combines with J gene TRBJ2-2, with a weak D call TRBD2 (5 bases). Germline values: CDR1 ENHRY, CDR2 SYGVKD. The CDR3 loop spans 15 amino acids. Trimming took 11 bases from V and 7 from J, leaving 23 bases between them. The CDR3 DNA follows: TGTGCCTCCTCGTCCGAGGACTCCCTCATCGGGGAGCTGTTTTTT. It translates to CASSSEDSLIGELFF.